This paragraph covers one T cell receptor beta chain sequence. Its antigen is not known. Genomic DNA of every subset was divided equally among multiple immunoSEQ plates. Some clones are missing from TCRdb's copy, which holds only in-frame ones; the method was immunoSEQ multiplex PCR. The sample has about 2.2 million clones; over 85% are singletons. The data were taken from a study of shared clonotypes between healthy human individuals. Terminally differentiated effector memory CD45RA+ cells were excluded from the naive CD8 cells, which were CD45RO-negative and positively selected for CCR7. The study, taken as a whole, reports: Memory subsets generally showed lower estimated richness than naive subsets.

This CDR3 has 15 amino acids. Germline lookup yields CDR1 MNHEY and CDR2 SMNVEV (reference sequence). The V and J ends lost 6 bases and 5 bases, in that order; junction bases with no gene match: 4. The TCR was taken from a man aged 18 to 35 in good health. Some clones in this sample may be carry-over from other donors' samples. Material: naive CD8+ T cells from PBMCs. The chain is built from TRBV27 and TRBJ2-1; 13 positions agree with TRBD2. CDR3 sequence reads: CASRLGTSGNNEQFF. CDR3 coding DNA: TGTGCCAGCAGACTGGGGACTAGCGGGAACAATGAGCAGTTCTTC.